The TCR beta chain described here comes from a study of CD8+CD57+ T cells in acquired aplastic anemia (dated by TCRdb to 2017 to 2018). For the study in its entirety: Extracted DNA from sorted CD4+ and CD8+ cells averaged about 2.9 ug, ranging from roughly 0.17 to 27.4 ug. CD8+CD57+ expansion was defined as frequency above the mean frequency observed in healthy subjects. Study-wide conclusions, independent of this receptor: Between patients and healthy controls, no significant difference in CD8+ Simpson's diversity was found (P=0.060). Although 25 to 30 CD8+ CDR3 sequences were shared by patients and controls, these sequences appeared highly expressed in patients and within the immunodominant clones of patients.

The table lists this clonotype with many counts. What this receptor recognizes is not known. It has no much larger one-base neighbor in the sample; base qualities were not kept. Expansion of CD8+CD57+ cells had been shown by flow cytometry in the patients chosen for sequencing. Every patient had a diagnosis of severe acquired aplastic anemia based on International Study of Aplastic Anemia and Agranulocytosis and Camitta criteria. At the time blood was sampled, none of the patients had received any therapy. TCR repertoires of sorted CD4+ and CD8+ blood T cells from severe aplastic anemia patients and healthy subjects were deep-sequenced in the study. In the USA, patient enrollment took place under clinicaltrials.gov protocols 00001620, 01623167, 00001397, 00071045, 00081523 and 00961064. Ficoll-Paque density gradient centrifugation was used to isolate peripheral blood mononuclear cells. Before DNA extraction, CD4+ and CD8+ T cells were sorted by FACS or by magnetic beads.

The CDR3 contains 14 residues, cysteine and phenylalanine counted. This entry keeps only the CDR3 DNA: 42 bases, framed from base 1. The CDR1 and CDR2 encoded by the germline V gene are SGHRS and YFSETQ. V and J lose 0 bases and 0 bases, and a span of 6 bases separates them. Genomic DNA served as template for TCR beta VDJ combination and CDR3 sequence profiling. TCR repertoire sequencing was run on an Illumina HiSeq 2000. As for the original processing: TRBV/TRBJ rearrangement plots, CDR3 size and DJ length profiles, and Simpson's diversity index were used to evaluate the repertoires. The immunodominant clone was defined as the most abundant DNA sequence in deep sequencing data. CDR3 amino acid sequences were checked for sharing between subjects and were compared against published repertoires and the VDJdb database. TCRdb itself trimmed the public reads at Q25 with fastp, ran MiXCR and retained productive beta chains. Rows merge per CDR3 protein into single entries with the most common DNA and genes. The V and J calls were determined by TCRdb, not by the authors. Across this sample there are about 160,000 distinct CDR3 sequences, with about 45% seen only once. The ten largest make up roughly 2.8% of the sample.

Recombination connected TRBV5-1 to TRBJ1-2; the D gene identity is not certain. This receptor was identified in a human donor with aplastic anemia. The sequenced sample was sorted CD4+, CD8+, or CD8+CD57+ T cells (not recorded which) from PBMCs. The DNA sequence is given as TGCGCCAGCAGCTTGGACACCCCTAACTATGGCTACACCTTC. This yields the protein CASSLDTPNYGYTF. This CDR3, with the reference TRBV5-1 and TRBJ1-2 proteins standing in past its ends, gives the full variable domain KAGVTQTPRYLIKTRGQQVTLSCSPISGHRSVSWYQQTPGQGLQFLFEYFSETQRNKGNFPGRFSGRQFSNSRSEMNVSTLELGDSALYLCASSLDTPNYGYTFGSGTRLTVV.